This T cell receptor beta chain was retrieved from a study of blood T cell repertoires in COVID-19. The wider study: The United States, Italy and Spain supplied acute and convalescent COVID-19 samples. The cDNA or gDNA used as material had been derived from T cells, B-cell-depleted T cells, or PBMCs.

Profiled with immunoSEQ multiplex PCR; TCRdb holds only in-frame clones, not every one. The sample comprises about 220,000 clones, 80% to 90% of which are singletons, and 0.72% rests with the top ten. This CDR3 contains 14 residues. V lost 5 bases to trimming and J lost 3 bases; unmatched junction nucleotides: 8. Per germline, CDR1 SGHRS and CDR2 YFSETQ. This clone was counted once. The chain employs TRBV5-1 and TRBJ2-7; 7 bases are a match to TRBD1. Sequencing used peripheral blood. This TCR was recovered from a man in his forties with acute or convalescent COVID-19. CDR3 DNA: TGCGCCAGCAGGTCGGCAGGGGGTCACTACGAGCAGTACTTC. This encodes CASRSAGGHYEQYF.